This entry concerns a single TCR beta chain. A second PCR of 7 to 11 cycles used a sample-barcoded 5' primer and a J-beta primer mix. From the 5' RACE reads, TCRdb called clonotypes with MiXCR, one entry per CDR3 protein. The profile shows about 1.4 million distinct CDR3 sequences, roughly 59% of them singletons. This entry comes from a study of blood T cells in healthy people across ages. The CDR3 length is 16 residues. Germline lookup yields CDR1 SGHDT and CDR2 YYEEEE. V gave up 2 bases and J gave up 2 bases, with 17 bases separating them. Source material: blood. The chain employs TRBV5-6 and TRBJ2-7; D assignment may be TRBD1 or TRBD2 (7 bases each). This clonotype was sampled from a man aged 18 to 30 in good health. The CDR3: CASSFPLAGGAYEQYF. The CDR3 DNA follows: TGTGCCAGCAGCTTCCCCTTGGCAGGGGGGGCCTACGAGCAGTACTTC.